This T cell receptor (beta chain) was documented in a study of regulatory T cells in long-lasting Graves disease. Study overall: Patients newly diagnosed with Graves' had been on antithyroid drugs for under 3 months. Study conclusions and caveats: More public clonotypes were shared by persistent patients (about 3,000) than by new patients (about 1,000).

The table lists this clonotype with many counts. Its antigen remains unidentified. Arm-PCR of CDR3 regions and iRepertoire HTBI primers were the basis on which TCR beta libraries were built. Each CDR3 protein is one row after TCRdb ran MiXCR on the multiplex PCR reads. The table records a few hundred thousand distinct CDR3 sequences, 16% of them present only once. The sample's time point: newly diagnosed GD, antithyroid drugs for less than 3 months. Researchers made the TCR library from RNA that was extracted from PBMCs. These data are also associated with another study on T cells in Graves' hyperthyroidism and ophthalmopathy. That work states: Aged 18 to 65, the patients had hyperthyroidism that was newly diagnosed and had lasted under 2 months. Researchers ran a first-round RT-PCR on the TCR CDR3 using the HTBI primer set.

Sequenced here: peripheral blood mononuclear cells (PBMCs), sampled at new diagnosis, from a patient treated with antithyroid drugs. This TCR was recovered from a man aged 40-49 years with Graves disease.

The CDR3 reads CASSVDRGSTDTQYF. In nucleotides, the CDR3 is TGTGCCAGCAGTGTCGATCGGGGGAGCACAGATACGCAGTATTTT. The chain combines TRBV2 with TRBJ2-3; TRBD2 might be the D (6 bases). The V end was cut by 4 bases, the J end by 0 bases, with 11 bases between. This CDR3 is built from 15 residues. Germline lookup yields CDR1 SNHLY and CDR2 FYNNEI.